A single sample is the source of the 30 T cell receptor beta chains below, sequenced in a study of T cells in Graves' hyperthyroidism and ophthalmopathy. It was RNA transcripts that yielded the amplified TCR beta CDR3 regions. The primer set for the first-round RT-PCR of the TCR CDR3 was HTBI. Each CDR3 protein gets one entry after TCRdb re-called the multiplex PCR reads with MiXCR. The sample carries around 110,000 distinct CDR3 sequences, roughly 15% recorded once. The sequenced material came from blood. The receptors here all came from a woman aged 45-60 years with Graves' hyperthyroidism.

This clonotype was found many times. The chain joins TRBV30 to TRBJ2-5, with D possibly being TRBD1 (5 bases). The germline gives CDR1 GTSNPN, CDR2 SVGIG (reference sequence). The CDR3 is 13 residues long. The germline V and J ends were trimmed by 5 bases and 5 bases, with 15 bases remaining between them. The CDR3 reads CAWSVRGRETQYF. In DNA, the CDR3 is TGTGCCTGGTCGGTAAGGGGTAGGGAGACCCAGTACTTC.

This clonotype was counted many times. The V gene is TRBV28, the J gene TRBJ2-7; D not resolved. From germline, CDR1 is MDHEN and CDR2 SYDVKM. Trimming cost V 6 bases and J 4 bases, with 16 bases left between them. The CDR3 runs to 14 residues. The CDR3 DNA reads TGTGCCAGCAGCATTGCCCCTGGCAGGTACGAGCAGTACGTC. This translates into CASSIAPGRYEQYV.

This clonotype was seen repeatedly, ten times or more. The chain employs TRBV29-1 and TRBJ2-5; perhaps TRBD1 as D (6 bases). Germline values: CDR1 SQVTM, CDR2 ANQGSEA. V dropped 1 base and J dropped 3 bases, with 9 bases sitting between them. CDR3 size: 13 residues. CDR3: CSVEGGRKETQYF. In DNA, the CDR3 is TGCAGCGTTGAAGGGGGGCGGAAAGAGACCCAGTACTTC.

This clonotype appeared many times. This chain joins TRBV2 and TRBJ2-3; D gene ambiguous. V dropped 4 bases and J dropped 7 bases, with 12 bases sitting between them. Germline-derived CDR1 and CDR2 are SNHLY and FYNNEI. The CDR3 contains 13 residues. CDR3 amino acids: CASSADYRNTQYF. The CDR3 nucleotides are TGTGCCAGCAGTGCCGATTATAGGAATACGCAGTATTTT.

This clonotype has more than one count but fewer than ten. The chain recombines TRBV7-9 with TRBJ2-2, with 9 nucleotides matching TRBD2. The CDR3 sequence is 16 residues long. Germline trimming cut 5 bases from V and 6 bases from J; bases unmatched to any gene: 10. Germline lookup yields CDR1 SEHNR and CDR2 FQNEAQ (reference sequence). The CDR3, as DNA: TGTGCCAGCAGCGCAGAGGCGCTAGCGGGGTCCGGGGAGCTGTTTTTT. Encoded protein: CASSAEALAGSGELFF.

To note about this clonotype: A read error may be the cause here, since a much bigger clone is one base away. The gene calls are TRBV19 and TRBJ2-1, with 14 bases aligning to TRBD2. This CDR3 is 15 amino acids long. CDR1 and CDR2 from the germline V gene are LNHDA and SQIVND (reference sequence). V lost 10 bases and J lost 5; bases outside the gene matches: 7. CDR3 amino acids: CAIGTSGGSDNEQFF. Here the CDR3 DNA reads TGTGCCATTGGGACTAGCGGGGGATCAGACAATGAGCAGTTCTTC. The variable domain in full, completed from reference TRBV19 and TRBJ2-1, reads DGGITQSPKYLFRKEGQNVTLSCEQNLNHDAMYWYRQDPGQGLRLIYYSQIVNDFQKGDIAEGYSVSREKKESFPLTVTSAQKNPTAFYLCAIGTSGGSDNEQFFGPGTRLTVL.

This clonotype was seen at least ten times. This chain uses TRBV29-1 with TRBJ2-1, with TRBD1 identical over 7 bases. The V gene end was trimmed by 6 bases and the J gene end by 8 bases; junction bases not matched to a gene: 10. The CDR3 has 13 amino acids. The germline V gene encodes CDR1 SQVTM and CDR2 ANQGSEA. In nucleotides, the CDR3 is TGCAGCGTAGACACAGGGGCCGCAGATGAGCAGTTCTTC. Its protein is CSVDTGAADEQFF.

The sample holds many counts of this clonotype. V is TRBV7-9 and J is TRBJ1-1; no firm D call. Trimming left V 2 bases short and J 1 base short, with 5 bases between. This CDR3 is 13 amino acids long. CDR1 and CDR2 (germline): SEHNR, FQNEAQ (reference sequence). This chain's CDR3 is CASSLQANTEAFF. For the CDR3, the DNA is TGTGCCAGCAGCTTACAGGCGAACACTGAAGCTTTCTTT.

At least ten counts were recorded for this clonotype. The rearrangement uses TRBV28 and TRBJ2-7, with a tentative D call TRBD1 (6 bases). The CDR3 covers 14 residues. Germline CDR1 and CDR2: MDHEN and SYDVKM. The V end was cut by 2 bases, the J end by 5 bases, with 13 bases between. The CDR3 DNA reads TGTGCCAGCAGTTTAGGACAGATTTTCCACGAGCAGTACTTC. It codes for CASSLGQIFHEQYF.

At least ten counts were recorded for this clonotype. This sequence joins TRBV7-8 and TRBJ2-1, with 14 bases identical to TRBD2. The CDR3 totals 16 residues. Per germline, CDR1 SGHVS and CDR2 FQNEAQ. The V gene end was trimmed by 5 bases and the J gene end by 8 bases; junction bases not matched to a gene: 8. The DNA of the CDR3 is TGTGCCAGCAGCCAGGGACTAGCGGGAGTTGGAGATGAGCAGTTCTTC. It codes for CASSQGLAGVGDEQFF.

This clonotype occurred many times. The chain combines TRBV6-1 with TRBJ2-1; 9 bases match TRBD1. The germline gives CDR1 MNHNS, CDR2 SASEGT. V lost 4 bases to trimming and J lost 5 bases; unmatched junction nucleotides: 21. The CDR3 is made up of 20 amino acids. The CDR3 here is CASSGSGTGFARDAHNEQFF. The CDR3 DNA follows: TGTGCCAGCAGTGGCTCCGGGACAGGGTTTGCCCGGGACGCCCACAATGAGCAGTTCTTC.

The chain is built from TRBV14 and TRBJ2-1, with 8 bases fitting TRBD2. Looked up from germline, CDR1 is SGHDN and CDR2 is FVKESK. This CDR3 comprises 15 residues. With 4 bases clipped from V and 6 bases from J, the junction kept 8 bases outside the gene matches. CDR3 region: CASSRSGGPLNEQFF. CDR3 sequence (DNA): TGTGCCAGCAGCCGTTCGGGAGGGCCACTCAATGAGCAGTTCTTC.

This chain connects TRBV6-5 to TRBJ2-3, with 9 bases identical to TRBD2. Germline V gives CDR1 MNHEY, CDR2 SVGAGI. CDR3 size: 18 residues. After removal of 0 bases from V and 1 base from J, the junction contained 8 bases not matched to a gene. The DNA for the CDR3 is TGTGCCAGCAGTTACTCCCGCCTGACTAGCGGACGCACAGATACGCAGTATTTT. As protein: CASSYSRLTSGRTDTQYF.

This clonotype has at least ten counts. V is TRBV9 and J is TRBJ2-2; 9 bases are a match to TRBD2. J was trimmed by 6 bases and V by 6 bases; bases with no gene match: 3. Germline values: CDR1 SGDLS, CDR2 YYNGEE. CDR3 length equals 13 residues. The chain's CDR3 is CASTGTSSGELFF. In nucleotides, the CDR3 is TGTGCCAGCACAGGGACTAGCTCCGGGGAGCTGTTTTTT.

The sample holds many counts of this clonotype. The V call is TRBV20-1, the J call TRBJ2-3; 12 bases agree with TRBD2. Germline CDR1 is DFQATT and CDR2 is SNEGSKA (reference sequence). The CDR3 contains 17 residues. Losses at the gene ends were 4 bases for V and 3 bases for J; bases not matched to a gene: 11. Here the CDR3 reads CSATVGPTSGRTDTQYF. The CDR3 DNA reads as TGCAGTGCTACCGTGGGTCCGACTAGCGGGAGAACAGATACGCAGTATTTT.

This clonotype was observed a single time. An end of the junction differs from the germline gene, which may be a read error. This rearrangement joins TRBV7-7 to TRBJ2-2; no clear D gene. From germline, CDR1 is SSHAT and CDR2 FNYEAQ (reference sequence). This CDR3 region has 14 residues. The CDR3 loop is CASSLEITAGELFF. The CDR3 coding sequence is TGTGCTAGCAGCTTAGAGATAACCGCCGGGGAGCTGTTTTTT.

In its sample, this clonotype was seen many times. The chain links TRBV2 to TRBJ1-2; 12 bases agree with TRBD1. This CDR3 comprises 15 residues. Germline V CDR1 and CDR2: SNHLY, FYNNEI. V was clipped by 6 bases and J by 6 bases; unmatched bases: 8. The CDR3 bases are TGTGCCAGCAGGGTCGGGACAGGGGGCGCGAATGGCTACACCTTC. This gives the protein CASRVGTGGANGYTF. Combining the CDR3 with reference TRBV2 and TRBJ1-2 gives the whole variable domain EPEVTQTPSHQVTQMGQEVILRCVPISNHLYFYWYRQILGQKVEFLVSFYNNEISEKSEIFDDQFSVERPDGSNFTLKIRSTKLEDSAMYFCASRVGTGGANGYTFGSGTRLTVV.

In its sample, this clonotype was seen many times. The rearrangement joins TRBV15 to TRBJ1-5; D is ambiguous. V was trimmed by 0 bases and J by 6 bases, leaving 6 bases between them. The V gene's germline CDR1 is LNHNV and CDR2 YYDKDF (reference sequence). CDR3 length: 13 amino acids. The CDR3 region has the DNA TGTGCCACCAGCAGAGATATCAGTCAGCCCCAGCATTTT. This gives the protein CATSRDISQPQHF.

This clonotype was detected ten times or more. CDR3 DNA: TGTGCCAGCAGGGCCTCAGGGTTCGAGCAGTACGTC. Encoded protein: CASRASGFEQYV. The chain employs TRBV2 and TRBJ2-7; a weak D match, TRBD1 (5 bases). Germline CDR1 is SNHLY and CDR2 is FYNNEI. The germline V and J ends were trimmed by 6 bases and 6 bases, with 12 bases remaining between them. The CDR3 covers 12 residues.

This clonotype was counted ten times or more. The chain joins TRBV20-1 to TRBJ1-1; 9 bases align to TRBD1. CDR3 length: 13 residues. The V gene end was trimmed by 6 bases and the J gene end by 5 bases; junction bases not matched to a gene: 7. CDR1 is DFQATT, CDR2 SNEGSKA, per germline (reference sequence). CDR3 coding DNA: TGCAGTGCACCAGGACAGGGGCGGACTGAAGCTTTCTTT. As protein: CSAPGQGRTEAFF.

The chain combines TRBV7-9 with TRBJ2-1; TRBD2 matches 9 bases. Germline V gene lookup returns CDR1 SEHNR and CDR2 FQNEAQ (reference sequence). V was clipped by 5 bases and J by 9 bases; unmatched bases: 8. This CDR3 has 14 residues. The CDR3 reads CASSKTSGYGEQFF. The DNA for the CDR3 is TGTGCCAGCAGCAAGACTAGCGGCTATGGTGAGCAGTTCTTC.

V and J are TRBV2 and TRBJ1-5; D is undetermined. The CDR3 extends over 12 amino acids. V dropped 8 bases and J dropped 7 bases, with 12 bases sitting between them. Looked up from germline, CDR1 is SNHLY and CDR2 is FYNNEI. The CDR3: CASGPNSQPQHF. The CDR3, as DNA: TGTGCCAGCGGACCGAATTCCCAGCCCCAGCATTTT.

In its sample, this clonotype was seen many times. The chain employs TRBV13 and TRBJ1-1, with unresolved D. Germline CDR1 and CDR2: PRHDT and FYEKMQ (reference sequence). Between the trimmed V and J ends, which lost 5 bases and 2 bases, there was a span of 18 bases. The length of the CDR3 is 16 residues. CDR3 in DNA: TGTGCCAGCAGCCTCTCGGCCGGGCCGCCCAACACTGAAGCTTTCTTT. Amino acids: CASSLSAGPPNTEAFF.

This clonotype was detected many times. J is TRBJ2-3 and V is TRBV5-8, with D perhaps TRBD2 (6 bases). The CDR3 is made up of 16 amino acids. CDR1 is SGHTS, CDR2 YDEGEE, per germline. Trimming cost V 0 bases and J 4 bases, with 15 bases left between them. The CDR3: CASSLVFAGISDTQYF. The CDR3 DNA follows: TGTGCCAGCAGCTTGGTCTTTGCGGGAATTTCAGATACGCAGTATTTT.

This clonotype was detected many times. The chain is built from TRBV7-8 and TRBJ1-2; 7 bases align to TRBD1. Germline V lookup: CDR1 SGHVS, CDR2 FQNEAQ. V lost 4 bases and J lost 2; bases outside the gene matches: 7. The CDR3 covers 15 residues. In nucleotides, the CDR3 is TGTGCCAGCAGCTCCCGGGACAGCGCCAACTATGGCTACACCTTC. This encodes CASSSRDSANYGYTF.

The table lists this clonotype with many counts. CDR3 sequence reads: CASNPSGADYNEQFF. The CDR3 bases are TGTGCCAGCAACCCTAGCGGGGCCGATTACAATGAGCAGTTCTTC. The V gene is TRBV12-3 or TRBV12-4, the J gene TRBJ2-1; 9 nucleotides align to TRBD2. The J segment lost 4 bases and the V segment lost 7 bases, leaving 8 bases of the junction unmatched. CDR3 length equals 15 residues.

This clonotype was recorded many times. V gene TRBV18 combines with J gene TRBJ2-1; 10 bases fit TRBD2. The CDR3 has 15 residues. V was pared by 3 bases and J by 4 bases, with 3 bases of the junction left unmatched. Germline loops: CDR1 KGHSH, CDR2 LQKENI. DNA for the CDR3: TGTGCCAGCTCACCCCTAGCGGGAGTTTACAATGAGCAGTTCTTC. Translation: CASSPLAGVYNEQFF. Full variable domain (rest looked up from reference TRBV18 and TRBJ2-1): NAGVMQNPRHLVRRRGQEARLRCSPMKGHSHVYWYRQLPEEGLKFMVYLQKENIIDESGMPKERFSAEFPKEGPSILRIQQVVRGDSAAYFCASSPLAGVYNEQFFGPGTRLTVL.

This rearrangement joins TRBV27 to TRBJ2-7; 11 nucleotides match TRBD1. The CDR3 runs 15 residues. CDR1 and CDR2 from the germline V gene are MNHEY and SMNVEV (reference sequence). Trimming took 3 bases from V and 5 from J; bases not matched to a gene: 6. CDR3 amino acids: CASSLTGQGANEQYF. CDR3 bases: TGTGCCAGCAGTTTGACAGGACAGGGGGCTAACGAGCAGTACTTC.

This clonotype was counted only a few times. The chain couples TRBV10-2 to TRBJ2-1, with TRBD2 matching over 9 bases. Trimming took 5 bases from V and 9 from J; bases not matched to a gene: 17. CDR3 length: 17 amino acids. CDR1 and CDR2 from the germline V gene are WSHSY and SAAADI. The CDR3 loop is CASSHPRGLAGYFEQFF. The CDR3 coding sequence is TGCGCCAGCAGTCACCCCCGAGGGCTAGCGGGATATTTTGAGCAGTTCTTC.

This rearrangement joins TRBV7-3 to TRBJ2-1, with 10 nucleotides matching TRBD2. CDR3 size: 19 residues. The V and J ends lost 1 base and 0 bases, in that order; junction bases with no gene match: 9. Germline assignment: CDR1 SGHTA and CDR2 FQGTGA. CDR3 sequence (DNA): TGTGCCAGCAGCTTAATCGGTGGTTCTAGCGGGAGCTCCTACAATGAGCAGTTCTTC. Amino acids: CASSLIGGSSGSSYNEQFF. The whole variable domain, remainder taken from reference TRBV7-3 and TRBJ2-1, is GAGVSQTPSNKVTEKGKYVELRCDPISGHTALYWYRQSLGQGPEFLIYFQGTGAADDSGLPNDRFFAVRPEGSVSTLKIQRTERGDSAVYLCASSLIGGSSGSSYNEQFFGPGTRLTVL.